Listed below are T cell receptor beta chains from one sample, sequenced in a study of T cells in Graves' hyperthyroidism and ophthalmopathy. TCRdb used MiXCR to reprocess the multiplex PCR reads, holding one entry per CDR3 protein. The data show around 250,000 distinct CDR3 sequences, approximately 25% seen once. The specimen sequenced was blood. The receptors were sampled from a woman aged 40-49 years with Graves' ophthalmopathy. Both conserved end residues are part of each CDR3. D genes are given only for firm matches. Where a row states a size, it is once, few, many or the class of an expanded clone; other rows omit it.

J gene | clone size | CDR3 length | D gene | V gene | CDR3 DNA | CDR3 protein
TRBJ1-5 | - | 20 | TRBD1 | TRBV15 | TGTGCCACCAGCAGAGATTTAGTGACCGGACAGGTAAATAGCAATCAGCCCCAGCATTTT | CATSRDLVTGQVNSNQPQHF
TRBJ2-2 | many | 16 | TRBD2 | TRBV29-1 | TGCAGCGCTCGGACTAGCGGGAGAGGTAACACCGGGGAGCTGTTTTTT | CSARTSGRGNTGELFF
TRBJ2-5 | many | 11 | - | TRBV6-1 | TGTGCCAGCAGACCAGTCGAGACCCAGTACTTC | CASRPVETQYF
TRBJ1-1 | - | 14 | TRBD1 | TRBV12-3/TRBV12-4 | TGTGCCAGCAGCCCCGGGACAGGGTTCGCTGAAGCTTTCTTT | CASSPGTGFAEAFF
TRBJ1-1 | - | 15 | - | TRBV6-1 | TGTGCCAGCAGCTCATCTGACCGGACAGCAGCTGAAGCTTTCTTT | CASSSSDRTAAEAFF
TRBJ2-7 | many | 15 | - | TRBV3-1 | TGTGCCAGCAGCCAAGGCGGGACGGTGTGGAACGAGCAGTACTTC | CASSQGGTVWNEQYF
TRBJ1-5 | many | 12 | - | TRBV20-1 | TGCAGTGCTGGGGGGGGCAATCAGCCCCAGCATTTT | CSAGGGNQPQHF
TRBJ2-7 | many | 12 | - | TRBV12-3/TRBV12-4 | TGTGCCAGCAGTTCCGGACTTTACGAGCAGTACTTC | CASSSGLYEQYF
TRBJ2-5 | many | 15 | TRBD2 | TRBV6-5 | TGTGCCAGCAGTTACGTAGCGGGAGGGTCAGAGACCCAGTACTTC | CASSYVAGGSETQYF
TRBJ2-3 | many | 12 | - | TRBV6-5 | TGTGCCAGCAGTTACTCGCTCGGTACGCAGTATTTT | CASSYSLGTQYF
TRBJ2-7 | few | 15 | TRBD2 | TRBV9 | TGTGCCAGCAGCGCAGATAGCGGGATTGGGTACGAGCAGTACTTC | CASSADSGIGYEQYF
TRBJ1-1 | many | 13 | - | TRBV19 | TGTGCCAGTAGTATCAAACAGGGTGGAGAAGCTTTCTTT | CASSIKQGGEAFF
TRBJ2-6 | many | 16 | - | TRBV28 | TGTGCCAGCAGTTTTGGCATTTCCTCTGGGGCCAACGTCCTGACTTTC | CASSFGISSGANVLTF
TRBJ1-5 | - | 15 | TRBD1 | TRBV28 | TGTGCCAGCAGTATGAACAGGGGTTTGGGGCAGCCCCAGCATTTT | CASSMNRGLGQPQHF
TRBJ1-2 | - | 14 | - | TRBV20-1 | TGCAGTGCTAGAGATGGGTCAGGGTTGAATGGCTACACCTTC | CSARDGSGLNGYTF
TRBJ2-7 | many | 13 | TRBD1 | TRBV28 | TGTGCCAGCAACCTAGGGACAGTCGACGAGCAGTACTTC | CASNLGTVDEQYF
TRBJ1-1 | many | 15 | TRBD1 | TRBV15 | TGTGCCACCAGCAGGCCAACAGGGGCGGTCACTGAAGCTTTCTTT | CATSRPTGAVTEAFF
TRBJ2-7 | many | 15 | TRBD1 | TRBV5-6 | TGTGCCAGCAGCTTGGCCGGGACAGGGACCGACGAGCAGTACTTC | CASSLAGTGTDEQYF
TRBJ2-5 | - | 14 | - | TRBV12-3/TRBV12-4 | TGTGCCAGCAGTCGCGCAGGGATACAAGAGACCCAGTACTTC | CASSRAGIQETQYF
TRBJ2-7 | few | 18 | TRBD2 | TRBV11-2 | TGTGCCAGCAGCCGCTTGACTAGCGGGAGTGAGAAGGACTACGAGCAGTACTTC | CASSRLTSGSEKDYEQYF
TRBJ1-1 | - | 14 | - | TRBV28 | TGTGCCAGCAGTTTACCCGGACCGTACACTGAAGCTTTCTTT | CASSLPGPYTEAFF
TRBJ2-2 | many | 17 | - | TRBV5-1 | TGCGCCAGCAGCTTCCGGGAGCAAGCCCTGAACACCGGGGAGCTGTTTTTT | CASSFREQALNTGELFF
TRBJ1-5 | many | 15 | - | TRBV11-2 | TGTGCCAGCAGCCGTACAGGGAACAGCAATCAGCCCCAGCATTTT | CASSRTGNSNQPQHF
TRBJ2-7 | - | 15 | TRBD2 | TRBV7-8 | TGTGCCAGCAGCTTATCACTAGCGGGAGAGGGAGAGCAGTACTTC | CASSLSLAGEGEQYF
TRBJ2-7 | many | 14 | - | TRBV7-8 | TGTGCCAGCAGCTTCGGCACAGCAAACTACGAGCAGTACTTC | CASSFGTANYEQYF
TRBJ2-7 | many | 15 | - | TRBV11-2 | TGTGCCAGCAGCTGGGGGGGTACAGGGGGCTACGAGCAGTACTTC | CASSWGGTGGYEQYF
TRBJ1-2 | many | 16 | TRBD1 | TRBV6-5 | TGTGCCAGCAGCTCGACAGGGGGGCTCCATCCCTATGGCTACACCTTC | CASSSTGGLHPYGYTF
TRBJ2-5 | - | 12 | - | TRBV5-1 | TGCGCCAGCATCCCCGGATTGGAGACCCAGTACTTC | CASIPGLETQYF
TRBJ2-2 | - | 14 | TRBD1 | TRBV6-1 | TGTGCCAGCAGAGCTACAGGGGACCTCGCGGAGCTGTTTTTT | CASRATGDLAELFF
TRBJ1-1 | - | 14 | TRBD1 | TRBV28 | TGTGCCAGCAGTCTAAAACCCACAGGGGCTGAAGCTTTCTTT | CASSLKPTGAEAFF
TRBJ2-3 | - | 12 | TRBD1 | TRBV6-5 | TGTGCCAGCAGTTACCCACCGACAGGGTGGTATTTC | CASSYPPTGWYF
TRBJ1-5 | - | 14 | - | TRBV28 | TGTGCCAGCAGCCTCGACATGTCGGCCCCTGAGGTGCATTTT | CASSLDMSAPEVHF
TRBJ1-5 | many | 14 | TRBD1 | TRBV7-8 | TGTGCCAGCAGCTTGCAGGGGGCTTATCAGCCCCAGCATTTT | CASSLQGAYQPQHF
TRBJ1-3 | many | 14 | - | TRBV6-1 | TGTGCCAGCAGAGCCACTTACTCTGGAAACACCATATATTTT | CASRATYSGNTIYF
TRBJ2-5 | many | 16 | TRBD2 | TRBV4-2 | TGTGCCAGCAGCCTGGAGGGACTAGCGGGATCAGAGACCCAGTACTTC | CASSLEGLAGSETQYF
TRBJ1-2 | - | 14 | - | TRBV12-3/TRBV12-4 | TGTGCCAGCAGTTTATTAGGCAGCGAGAGGAGCTACACCTTC | CASSLLGSERSYTF
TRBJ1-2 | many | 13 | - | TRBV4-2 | TGTGCCAGCAGCCAAGAAGCACAGGGTCCCCACACCTTC | CASSQEAQGPHTF
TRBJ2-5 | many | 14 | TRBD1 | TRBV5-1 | TGCGCCAGCAGCTTGCAGGGGGTCCAAGAGACCCAGTACTTC | CASSLQGVQETQYF
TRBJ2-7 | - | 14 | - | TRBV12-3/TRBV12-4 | TGTGCCAGCAGTGAAAGCGGACTCTCCTACGAGCAGTACTTC | CASSESGLSYEQYF
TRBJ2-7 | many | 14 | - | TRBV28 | TGTGCCAGCAGTTTAACGGCTAGCCGCTACGAGCAGTACTTC | CASSLTASRYEQYF
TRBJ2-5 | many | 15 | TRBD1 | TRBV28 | TGTGCCAGCAGCACCCCAGAAGGGGGCTCCGGGACCCAGTACTTC | CASSTPEGGSGTQYF
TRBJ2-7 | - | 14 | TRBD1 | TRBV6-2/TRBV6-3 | TGTGCCAGCAGTTTCTACGGGACAGTTTACGAGCAGTACTTC | CASSFYGTVYEQYF
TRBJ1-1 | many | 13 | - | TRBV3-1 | TGTGCCAGTTCGAAAAACCGGAACCCTGAAGCTTTCTTT | CASSKNRNPEAFF
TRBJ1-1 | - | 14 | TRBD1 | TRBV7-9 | TGTGCCAGCAGCGCAGGGGGCTGGAGCACTGAAGCTTTCTTT | CASSAGGWSTEAFF
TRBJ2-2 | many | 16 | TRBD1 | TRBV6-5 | TGTGCCAGCAGTTACTCGTGGGACAGGGAAACCGGGGAGCTGTTTTTT | CASSYSWDRETGELFF
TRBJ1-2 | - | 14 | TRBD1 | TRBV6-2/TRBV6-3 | TGTGCCAGCAGTCGGGACAGCACTAACTATGGCTACACCTTC | CASSRDSTNYGYTF
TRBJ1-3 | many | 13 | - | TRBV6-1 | TGTGCCAGCAGTGAATTCCCAAAGGACACCATATATTTT | CASSEFPKDTIYF
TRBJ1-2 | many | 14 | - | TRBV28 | TGTGCCAGCACCTCACGGGGGCCGACCTATGGCTACACCTTC | CASTSRGPTYGYTF
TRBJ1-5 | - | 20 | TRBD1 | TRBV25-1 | TGTGCCAGCAGTCCCCGTGGAAGGATCCGGGACAGGGGTTCGCGTCAGCCCCAGCATTTT | CASSPRGRIRDRGSRQPQHF
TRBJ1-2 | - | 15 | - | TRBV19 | TGTGTCAGTAGTCCCCTGGGGGGATTTGGCTATGGCTACACCTTC | CVSSPLGGFGYGYTF
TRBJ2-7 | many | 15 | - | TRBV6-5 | TGTGCCAGCAGTTACTCGAGTTCGCGGATCTACGAGCAGTACTTC | CASSYSSSRIYEQYF
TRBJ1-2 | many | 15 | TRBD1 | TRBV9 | TGTGCCAGCAGCGTAGTCGGGACAGGGGGCTATGGCTACACCTTC | CASSVVGTGGYGYTF
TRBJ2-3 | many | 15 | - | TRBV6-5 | TGTGCCAGCAGTTACTCGGGTCTGTACACAGATACGCAGTATTTT | CASSYSGLYTDTQYF
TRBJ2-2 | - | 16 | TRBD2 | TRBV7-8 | TGTGCCAGCAGCCCCGGACTAGCGGCGAACACCGGGGAGCTGTTTTTT | CASSPGLAANTGELFF
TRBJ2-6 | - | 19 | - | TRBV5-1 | TGCGCCAGCAGCTTGTTCTTTAGCCAGGGGCTCTCTGGGGCCAACGTCCTGACTTTC | CASSLFFSQGLSGANVLTF